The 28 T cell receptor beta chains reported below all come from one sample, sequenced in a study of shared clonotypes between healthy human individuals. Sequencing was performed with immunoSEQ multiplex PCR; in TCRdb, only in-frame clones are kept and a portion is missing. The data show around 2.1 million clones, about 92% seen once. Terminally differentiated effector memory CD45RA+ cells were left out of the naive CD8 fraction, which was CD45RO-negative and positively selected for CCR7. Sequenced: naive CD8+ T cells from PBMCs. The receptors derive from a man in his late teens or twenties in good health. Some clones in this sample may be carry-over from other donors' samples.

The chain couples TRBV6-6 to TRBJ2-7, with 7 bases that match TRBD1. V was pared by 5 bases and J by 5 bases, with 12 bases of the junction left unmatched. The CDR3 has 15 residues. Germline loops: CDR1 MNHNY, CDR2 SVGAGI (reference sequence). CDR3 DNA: TGTGCCAGCAGTCACGGACAGGCCCTTGGGGACGAGCAGTACTTC. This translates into CASSHGQALGDEQYF.

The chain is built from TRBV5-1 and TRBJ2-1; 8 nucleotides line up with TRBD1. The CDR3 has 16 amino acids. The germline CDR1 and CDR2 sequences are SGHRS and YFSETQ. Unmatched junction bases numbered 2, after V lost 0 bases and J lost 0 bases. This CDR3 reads CASSLVGQGSYNEQFF. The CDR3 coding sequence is TGCGCCAGCAGCTTGGTCGGACAGGGCTCCTACAATGAGCAGTTCTTC. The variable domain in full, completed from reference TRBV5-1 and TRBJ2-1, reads KAGVTQTPRYLIKTRGQQVTLSCSPISGHRSVSWYQQTPGQGLQFLFEYFSETQRNKGNFPGRFSGRQFSNSRSEMNVSTLELGDSALYLCASSLVGQGSYNEQFFGPGTRLTVL.

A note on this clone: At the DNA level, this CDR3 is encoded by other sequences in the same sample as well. CDR3 in DNA: TGTGCCAGCAGTTTAGGGGCAGGGACTAACTATGGCTACACCTTC. Its protein is CASSLGAGTNYGYTF. The genes are TRBV27 and TRBJ1-2; D perhaps matches TRBD1 (5 bases). The CDR3 runs 15 residues. Trimming removed 2 bases at V and 0 bases at J, with 10 bases between. The germline V gene encodes CDR1 MNHEY and CDR2 SMNVEV (reference sequence).

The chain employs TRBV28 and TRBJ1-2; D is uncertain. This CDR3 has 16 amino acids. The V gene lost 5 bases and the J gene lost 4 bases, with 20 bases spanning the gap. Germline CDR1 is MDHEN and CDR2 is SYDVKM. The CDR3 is CASSLLLSKTLYGYTF. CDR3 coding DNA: TGTGCCAGCAGTCTGCTATTGTCAAAAACCCTCTATGGCTACACCTTC.

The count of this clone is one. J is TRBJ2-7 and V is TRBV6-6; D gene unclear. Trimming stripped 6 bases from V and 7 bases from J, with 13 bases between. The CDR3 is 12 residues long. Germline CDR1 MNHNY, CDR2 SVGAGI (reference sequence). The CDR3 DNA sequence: TGTGCCAGCAGCCCATCCAAGGGAGAGCAGTACTTC. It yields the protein CASSPSKGEQYF.

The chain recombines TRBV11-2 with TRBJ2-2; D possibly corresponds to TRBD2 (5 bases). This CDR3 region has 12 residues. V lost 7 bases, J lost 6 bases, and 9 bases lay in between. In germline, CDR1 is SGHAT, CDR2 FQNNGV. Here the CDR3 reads CASNGDSGELFF. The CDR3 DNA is TGTGCCAGCAACGGGGATTCCGGGGAGCTGTTTTTT.

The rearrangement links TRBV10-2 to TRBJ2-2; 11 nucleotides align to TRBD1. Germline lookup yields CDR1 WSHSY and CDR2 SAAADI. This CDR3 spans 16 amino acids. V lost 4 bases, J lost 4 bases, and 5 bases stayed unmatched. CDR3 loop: CASSARDRGVTGELFF. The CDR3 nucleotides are TGCGCCAGCAGTGCCCGGGACAGGGGGGTCACCGGGGAGCTGTTTTTT.

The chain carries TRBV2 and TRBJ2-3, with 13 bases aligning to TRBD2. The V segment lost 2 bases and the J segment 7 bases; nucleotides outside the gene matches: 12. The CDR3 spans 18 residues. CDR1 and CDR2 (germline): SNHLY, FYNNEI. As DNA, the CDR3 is TGTGCCAGCAGTGAATATATTACTAGCGGGAGGGCCTTATATACGCAGTATTTT. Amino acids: CASSEYITSGRALYTQYF.

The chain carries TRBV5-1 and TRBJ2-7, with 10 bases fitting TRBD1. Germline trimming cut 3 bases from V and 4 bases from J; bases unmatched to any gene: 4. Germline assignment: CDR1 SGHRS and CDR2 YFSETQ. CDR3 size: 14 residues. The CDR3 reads CASSSGQGSYEQYF. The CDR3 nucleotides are TGCGCCAGCAGCTCGGGACAGGGGTCTTACGAGCAGTACTTC.

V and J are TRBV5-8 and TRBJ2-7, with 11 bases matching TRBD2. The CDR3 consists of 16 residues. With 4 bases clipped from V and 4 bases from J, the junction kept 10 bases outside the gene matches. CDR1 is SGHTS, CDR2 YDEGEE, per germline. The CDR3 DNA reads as TGTGCCAGCAGCATCAGACTAGCGGGAATTGTTTACGAGCAGTACTTC. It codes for CASSIRLAGIVYEQYF.

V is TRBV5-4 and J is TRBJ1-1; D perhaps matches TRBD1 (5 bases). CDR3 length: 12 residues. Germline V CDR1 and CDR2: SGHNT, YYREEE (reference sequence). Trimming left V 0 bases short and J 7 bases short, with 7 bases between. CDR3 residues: CASSLGGIEAFF. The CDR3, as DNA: TGTGCCAGCAGCTTGGGGGGGATTGAAGCTTTCTTT.

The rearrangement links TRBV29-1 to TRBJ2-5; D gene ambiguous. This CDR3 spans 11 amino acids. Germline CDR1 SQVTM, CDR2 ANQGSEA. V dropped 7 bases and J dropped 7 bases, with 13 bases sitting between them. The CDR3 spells CSGLLGGTQYF. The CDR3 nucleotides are TGCAGCGGACTTCTAGGTGGGACCCAGTACTTC.

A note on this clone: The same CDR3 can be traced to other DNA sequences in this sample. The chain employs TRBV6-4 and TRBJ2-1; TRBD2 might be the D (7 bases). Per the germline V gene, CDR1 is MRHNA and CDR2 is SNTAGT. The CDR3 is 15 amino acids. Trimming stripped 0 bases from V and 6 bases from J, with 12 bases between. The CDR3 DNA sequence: TGTGCCAGCAGTGACTCTGGGGGGGCGGGCAATGAGCAGTTCTTC. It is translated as CASSDSGGAGNEQFF.

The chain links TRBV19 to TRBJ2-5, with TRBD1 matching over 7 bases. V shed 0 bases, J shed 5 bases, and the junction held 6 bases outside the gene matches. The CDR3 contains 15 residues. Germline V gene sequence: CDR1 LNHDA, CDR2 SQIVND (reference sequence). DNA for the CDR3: TGTGCCAGTAGTATAGAAGGGGGCGCGAGGGAGACCCAGTACTTC. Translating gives CASSIEGGARETQYF.

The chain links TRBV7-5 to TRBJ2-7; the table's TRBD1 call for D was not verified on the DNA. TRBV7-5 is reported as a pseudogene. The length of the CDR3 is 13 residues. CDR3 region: CVRSGGQCYEQYF. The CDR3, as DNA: TGTGTCAGAAGCGGGGGACAGTGCTACGAGCAGTACTTC.

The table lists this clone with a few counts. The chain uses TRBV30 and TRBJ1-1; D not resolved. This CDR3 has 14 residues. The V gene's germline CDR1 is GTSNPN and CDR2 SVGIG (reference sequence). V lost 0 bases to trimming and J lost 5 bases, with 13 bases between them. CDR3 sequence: CAWSVQRGWTEAFF. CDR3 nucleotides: TGTGCCTGGAGTGTACAGCGGGGTTGGACTGAAGCTTTCTTT.

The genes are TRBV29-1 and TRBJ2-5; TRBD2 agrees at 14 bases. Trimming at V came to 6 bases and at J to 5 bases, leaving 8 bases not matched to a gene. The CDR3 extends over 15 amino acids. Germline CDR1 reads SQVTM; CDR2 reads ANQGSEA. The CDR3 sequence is CSVRLAGGPGETQYF. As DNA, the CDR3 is TGCAGCGTGAGACTAGCGGGAGGGCCAGGGGAGACCCAGTACTTC.

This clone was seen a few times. The CDR3 is CAWSVLVGEAFF. The CDR3 bases are TGTGCCTGGAGTGTTCTAGTGGGTGAAGCTTTCTTT. This chain links TRBV30 with TRBJ1-1; no clear D. This CDR3 contains 12 residues. V was pared by 0 bases and J by 7 bases, with 9 bases between. Germline-derived CDR1 and CDR2 are GTSNPN and SVGIG (reference sequence). The full variable domain, its missing parts supplied by reference TRBV30 and TRBJ1-1, is SQTIHQWPATLVQPVGSPLSLECTVEGTSNPNLYWYRQAAGRGLQLLFYSVGIGQISSEVPQNLSASRPQDRQFILSSKKLLLSDSGFYLCAWSVLVGEAFFGQGTRLTVV.

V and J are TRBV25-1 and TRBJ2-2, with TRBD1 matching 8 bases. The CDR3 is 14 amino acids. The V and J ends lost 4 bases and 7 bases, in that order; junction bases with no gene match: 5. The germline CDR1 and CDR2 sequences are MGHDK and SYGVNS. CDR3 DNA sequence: TGTGCCAGCAGTGTTAACAGGGGGTTCGGGGAGCTGTTTTTT. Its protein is CASSVNRGFGELFF.

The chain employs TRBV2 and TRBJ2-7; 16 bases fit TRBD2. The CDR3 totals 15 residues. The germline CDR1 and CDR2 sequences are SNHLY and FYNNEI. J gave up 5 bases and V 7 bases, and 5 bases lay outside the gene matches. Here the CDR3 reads CASIGTSGRAHEQYF. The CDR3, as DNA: TGTGCCAGCATCGGGACTAGCGGGAGGGCCCACGAGCAGTACTTC.

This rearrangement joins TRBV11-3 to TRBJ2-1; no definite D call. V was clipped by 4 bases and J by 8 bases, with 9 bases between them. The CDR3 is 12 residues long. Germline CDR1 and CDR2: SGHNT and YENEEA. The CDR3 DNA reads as TGTGCCAGCAGCTCTATAGCAGATGAGCAGTTCTTC. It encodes CASSSIADEQFF. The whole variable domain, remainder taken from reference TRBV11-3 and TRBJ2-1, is EAGVVQSPRYKIIEKKQPVAFWCNPISGHNTLYWYLQNLGQGPELLIRYENEEAVDDSQLPKDRFSAERLKGVDSTLKIQPAELGDSAVYLCASSSIADEQFFGPGTRLTVL.

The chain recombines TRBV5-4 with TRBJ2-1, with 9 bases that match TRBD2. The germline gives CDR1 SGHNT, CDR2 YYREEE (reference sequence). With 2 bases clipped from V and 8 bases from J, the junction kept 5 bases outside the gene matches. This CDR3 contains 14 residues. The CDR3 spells CASSFGTSLYEQFF. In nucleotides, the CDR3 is TGTGCCAGCAGCTTCGGGACTAGCCTCTATGAGCAGTTCTTC. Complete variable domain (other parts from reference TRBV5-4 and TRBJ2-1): ETGVTQSPTHLIKTRGQQVTLRCSSQSGHNTVSWYQQALGQGPQFIFQYYREEENGRGNFPPRFSGLQFPNYSSELNVNALELDDSALYLCASSFGTSLYEQFFGPGTRLTVL.

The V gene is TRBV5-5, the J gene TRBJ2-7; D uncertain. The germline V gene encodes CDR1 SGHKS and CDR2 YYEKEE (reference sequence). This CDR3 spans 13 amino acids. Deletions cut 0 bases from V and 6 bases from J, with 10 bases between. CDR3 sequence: CASSLGLLLEQYF. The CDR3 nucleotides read TGTGCCAGCAGCTTGGGACTCCTCCTCGAGCAGTACTTC.

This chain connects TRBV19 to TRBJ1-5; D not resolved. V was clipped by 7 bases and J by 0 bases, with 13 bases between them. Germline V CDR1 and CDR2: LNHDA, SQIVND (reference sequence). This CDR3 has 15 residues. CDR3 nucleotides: TGTGCCAGTACGGTCGGCAGGACTAGCAATCAGCCCCAGCATTTT. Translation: CASTVGRTSNQPQHF.

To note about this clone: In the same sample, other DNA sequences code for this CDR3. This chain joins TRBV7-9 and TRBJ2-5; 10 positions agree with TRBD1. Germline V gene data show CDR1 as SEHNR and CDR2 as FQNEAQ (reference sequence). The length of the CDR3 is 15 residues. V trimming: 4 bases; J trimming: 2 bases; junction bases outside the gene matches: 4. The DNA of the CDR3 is TGTGCCAGCAGCTCCCGGGACAGGGGTCAAGAGACCCAGTACTTC. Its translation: CASSSRDRGQETQYF.

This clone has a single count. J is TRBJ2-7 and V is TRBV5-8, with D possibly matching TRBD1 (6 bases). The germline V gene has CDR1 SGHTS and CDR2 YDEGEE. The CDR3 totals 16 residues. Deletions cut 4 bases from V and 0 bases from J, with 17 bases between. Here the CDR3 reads CASSPLWGRHSYEQYF. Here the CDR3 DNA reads TGTGCCAGCAGCCCATTATGGGGGCGCCACTCCTACGAGCAGTACTTC.

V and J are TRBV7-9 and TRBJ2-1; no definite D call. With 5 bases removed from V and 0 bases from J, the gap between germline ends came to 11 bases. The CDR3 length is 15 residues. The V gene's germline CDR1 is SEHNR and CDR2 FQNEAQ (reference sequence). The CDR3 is CASSQRVSSYNEQFF. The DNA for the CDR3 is TGTGCCAGCAGCCAAAGGGTGAGCTCCTACAATGAGCAGTTCTTC. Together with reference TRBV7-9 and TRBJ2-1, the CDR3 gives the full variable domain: DTGVSQNPRHKITKRGQNVTFRCDPISEHNRLYWYRQTLGQGPEFLTYFQNEAQLEKSRLLSDRFSAERPKGSFSTLEIQRTEQGDSAMYLCASSQRVSSYNEQFFGPGTRLTVL.

CDR3 nucleotides: TGCAGCGTTGAAGAGGCCAACAGGCCAAATGAGCAGTTCTTC. Translated: CSVEEANRPNEQFF. The rearrangement uses TRBV29-1 and TRBJ2-1; tentative D call: TRBD1 (5 bases). The CDR3 covers 14 residues. CDR1 and CDR2 (germline): SQVTM, ANQGSEA. V was shortened by 0 bases and J by 7 bases, with 13 bases between the two germline ends.